This entry concerns a single T cell receptor (beta chain). Other DNA sequences in the sample encode the same CDR3. Treatment: oral pan-JAK inhibitor, 5-10 mg twice daily. Punch biopsies of lesional scalp, plus peripheral blood, were taken from alopecia areata patients. The sample originates from a study of CD8+ T cells in alopecia areata. Study context: Treated patients were given 5 to 10 mg oral tofacitinib twice daily.

Isolated RNA was reverse transcribed into cDNA used as the sequencing template. The assay was immunoSEQ multiplex PCR, and TCRdb's table has in-frame clones only and misses some. The sample has around 270,000 clones, 58% seen once. This sequence originates from a human donor with alopecia areata. The specimen was CD4+ T cells sorted from blood, collected at week 24, from a patient treated with tofacitinib.

This chain's CDR3 is CASSSDTEAFF. CDR3 DNA: TGTGCCAGCAGCTCCGACACTGAAGCTTTCTTT. This sequence joins TRBV7-9 and TRBJ1-1, with unresolved D. Germline V lookup: CDR1 SEHNR, CDR2 FQNEAQ (reference sequence). This CDR3 contains 11 residues. Between the trimmed V and J ends, which lost 4 bases and 3 bases, there was a span of 3 bases.